This TCR beta chain was obtained from a study of T cells in Graves' hyperthyroidism and ophthalmopathy. This clonotype came up a few times. Its cognate antigen is unknown. Hyperthyroidism in the patients, aged 18 to 65, was newly diagnosed and under 2 months in duration. Fresh peripheral blood, roughly 9.3 ml, was the source of the PBMCs. Points from the study as a whole: Stable hyperthyroidism and ophthalmopathy were separated using 13 V-J signatures.

The CDR3 loop spans 16 amino acids. The germline gives CDR1 LGHNA, CDR2 YNFKEQ. The germline V and J ends were trimmed by 3 bases and 4 bases, with 19 bases remaining between them. Amplification of TCR beta CDR3 regions used RNA as the template. With the HTBI primer set, the TCR CDR3 went through a first round of RT-PCR. TCRdb re-analysed the multiplex PCR reads in MiXCR, keeping a single row per CDR3 protein. The table includes some 440,000 distinct CDR3 sequences, approximately 15% detected once. The chain has TRBV4-2 and TRBJ2-7; a possible D gene is TRBD1 (6 bases). This receptor was obtained from a woman in her late teens or twenties with Graves' hyperthyroidism. Sequencing was performed on blood. The CDR3, as DNA: TGTGCCAGCAGCCAGGATAGACCTAAAGGGGGTTACGAGCAGTACTTC. Amino acid sequence: CASSQDRPKGGYEQYF.